This is a list of T cell receptor beta chains from one sample in a study of patients and donors after allogeneic stem cell transplantation. Each CDR3 protein is one row after TCRdb ran MiXCR on the RT-PCR reads. Among a few hundred thousand distinct CDR3 sequences, 38% were seen once, and the ten largest hold roughly 11%. Material for sequencing was blood, either unsorted or a sorted T cell fraction (not recorded which). All receptors come from a human donor who was either an allogeneic HSCT recipient or a stem cell or donor lymphocyte infusion donor (not recorded which). It is not recorded whose cells these are; they may come from a transplant donor. Both conserved end residues are part of each CDR3. A D gene is named only where the DNA matches it firmly. Clone size is not always given. Where it is, it says once, few, many or a class for expanded clones.

>once|TRBJ2-3|TRBV7-8|.
TGTGCCAGCAGCTTAGTGCGGCGGAGCACAGATACGCAGTATTTT
CASSLVRRSTDTQYF
>once|TRBJ2-7|TRBV5-1|.
TGCGCCAGCAGCTCAGTAACCTACGAGCAGTACTTC
CASSSVTYEQYF
>.|TRBJ1-2|TRBV12-3/TRBV12-4|.
TGTGCCAGCAGTACAGCCAGGATCTATGGCTACACCTTC
CASSTARIYGYTF
>few|TRBJ1-6|TRBV7-8|.
TGTGCCAGCAGCTTCCCCCCGCAGGGTGATTCACCCCTCCACTTT
CASSFPPQGDSPLHF
>.|TRBJ1-2|TRBV12-3/TRBV12-4|.
TGTGCCAGCAGACGCGGCGGAGGGATCACGGGGGGCTACACCTTC
CASRRGGGITGGYTF
>.|TRBJ1-4|TRBV6-5|.
TGTGCCAGCAGCGGACAGATCAGGAAGGAAAAACTGTTTTTT
CASSGQIRKEKLFF
>few|TRBJ1-1|TRBV28|.
TGTGCCAGCAGTTTCCGGACAAGGGGAAACACTGAAGCTTTCTTT
CASSFRTRGNTEAFF
>.|TRBJ2-7|TRBV7-2|.
TGTGCCAGCAGCTTAGCCGGGATCCAGTACTTC
CASSLAGIQYF
>few|TRBJ1-2|TRBV24-1|.
TGTGCCACCAGTCCTTATGACAGAGCATATGGCTACACCTTC
CATSPYDRAYGYTF
>.|TRBJ1-1|TRBV5-5|.
TGTGCCAGCAGCTTGGTAGCAGGGGCGAACACTGAAGCTTTCTTT
CASSLVAGANTEAFF
>.|TRBJ2-1|TRBV7-9|TRBD2
TGTGCCAGCAGCTTGGGAGGGGTGGACGAGCAGTTCTTC
CASSLGGVDEQFF
>.|TRBJ2-2|TRBV28|.
TGTGCCAGCTCCGACCCCAGGGGTAGCACCGGGGAGCTGTTTTTT
CASSDPRGSTGELFF
>few|TRBJ1-1|TRBV28|.
TGTGCCAGCAGTTTATGGGGCAGGCTCAACATGAACACTGAAGCTTTCTTT
CASSLWGRLNMNTEAFF
>.|TRBJ2-1|TRBV19|.
TGTGCCAGTAAAGGCTCACAACCCTACAATGAGCAGTTCTTC
CASKGSQPYNEQFF
>few|TRBJ2-5|TRBV12-3/TRBV12-4|TRBD2
TGTGCCAGCAGTTTGACTAGCGGGGGAGAGACCCAGTACTTC
CASSLTSGGETQYF
>.|TRBJ2-1|TRBV5-1|.
TGCGCCAGCAGCTTGGGAGGGTTTGTCTACAATGAGCAGTTCTTC
CASSLGGFVYNEQFF
>.|TRBJ2-1|TRBV13|TRBD2
TGTGCCAGCAGCCGCGGGGGAGGCTCCTACAATGAGCAGTTCTTC
CASSRGGGSYNEQFF
>.|TRBJ1-5|TRBV7-9|.
TGTGCCAGCAGCTTAGCTGAGAATCAGCCCCAGCATTTT
CASSLAENQPQHF
>few|TRBJ1-5|TRBV9|.
TGTGCCAGCAGCGGGGGGGCCGGTCAGCCCCAGCATTTT
CASSGGAGQPQHF